The present T cell receptor beta chain was sequenced within a study of beta chain features in type 1 diabetes. Without exception, sorted populations had purity beyond 95%. Unmatched junction bases numbered 3, after V lost 3 bases and J lost 6 bases. The CDR3 runs 14 residues. Germline CDR1 SGHRS, CDR2 YFSETQ. Expressed TCRB transcripts got sequenced, as all isolated RNA was reverse transcribed. Clones were sequenced by immunoSEQ multiplex PCR, and TCRdb holds only the in-frame ones, with some missing. The table includes about 240,000 clones, about 15% detected once. Study conclusions and caveats: The naive, central memory and Treg TCRB repertoires of patients appeared to be more similar to one another than those of healthy donors. Type 1 diabetes patients had moderately but significantly shorter TCRB CDR3s in all four CD4+ subsets.

This clone was counted only a few times. Its target is unknown. This receptor was obtained from a man aged 25 to 40 with type 1 diabetes. This rearrangement joins TRBV5-1 to TRBJ2-3; 11 bases fit TRBD1. Sequenced input: naive CD4+ T cells from blood. CDR3 sequence reads: CASSSGQGDDTQYF. The CDR3 coding sequence is TGCGCCAGCAGCTCGGGACAGGGGGACGATACGCAGTATTTT.